The 19 T cell receptor beta chains listed next were all sequenced from one sample in a study of blood T cell repertoires in COVID-19. Using immunoSEQ multiplex PCR, the repertoire was profiled, and TCRdb retains in-frame clones only, with some absent. The sample has a few hundred thousand clones, approximately 85% seen once. The source material was peripheral blood. These receptors were taken from a human donor in a cohort sampled during active COVID-19.

The CDR3 nucleotides are TGTGCCAGCAGTAACCGCACCGGACAGCAGAATGGCTACACCTTC. It yields the protein CASSNRTGQQNGYTF. The chain couples TRBV25-1 to TRBJ1-2; possible D gene TRBD1, 6 bases. Germline V CDR1 and CDR2: MGHDK, SYGVNS. This CDR3 region has 15 residues. The V end was cut by 5 bases, the J end by 6 bases, with 19 bases between.

The chain recombines TRBV7-9 with TRBJ1-1, with D possibly TRBD1 on 6 matching bases. With 2 bases removed from V and 1 base from J, the gap between germline ends came to 14 bases. The CDR3 extends over 16 amino acids. CDR1 is SEHNR, CDR2 FQNEAQ, per germline (reference sequence). This CDR3 reads CASSLKSRGTNTEAFF. In DNA, the CDR3 is TGTGCCAGCAGCTTAAAAAGCAGGGGCACGAACACTGAAGCTTTCTTT.

V and J are TRBV12-5 and TRBJ1-1; D ambiguous. Trimming left V 1 base short and J 2 bases short, with 8 bases between. Looked up from germline, CDR1 is LGHNT and CDR2 is FRNRAP. The CDR3 consists of 14 residues. DNA of the CDR3: TGTGCTAGTGGTTTGGAATTAGATAACACTGAAGCTTTCTTT. Its translation is CASGLELDNTEAFF. Based on the CDR3 plus reference TRBV12-5 and TRBJ1-1, the full variable domain is DARVTQTPRHKVTEMGQEVTMRCQPILGHNTVFWYRQTMMQGLELLAYFRNRAPLDDSGMPKDRFSAEMPDATLATLKIQPSEPRDSAVYFCASGLELDNTEAFFGQGTRLTVV.

Here the CDR3 DNA reads TGTGCCAGCAGCCAAGGTCGAAAGGGGGCAGATACGCAGTATTTT. Translated: CASSQGRKGADTQYF. The rearrangement links TRBV14 to TRBJ2-3; weak D call: TRBD1 (6 bases). The CDR3 consists of 15 residues. The germline V gene has CDR1 SGHDN and CDR2 FVKESK. V was shortened by 1 base and J by 4 bases, with 12 bases between the two germline ends.

The chain links TRBV7-3 to TRBJ2-2, with a possible D match to TRBD2 (5 bases). The V gene's germline CDR1 is SGHTA and CDR2 FQGTGA. This CDR3 contains 16 residues. Trimming cost V 1 base and J 0 bases, with 9 bases left between them. In DNA form, the CDR3 reads TGTGCCAGCAGCTTAAATCCCGGGACGAACACCGGGGAGCTGTTTTTT. It encodes CASSLNPGTNTGELFF.

The V and J genes are TRBV27 and TRBJ1-2; D might be TRBD1 (6 bases). Per germline, CDR1 MNHEY and CDR2 SMNVEV (reference sequence). The CDR3 sequence is 13 residues long. V dropped 5 bases and J dropped 4 bases, with 11 bases sitting between them. The CDR3 here is CASSQGPPYGYTF. CDR3 sequence (DNA): TGTGCCAGCAGTCAGGGGCCTCCCTATGGCTACACCTTC.

This clone was counted at least ten times. The CDR3 region has the DNA TGCGCCAGCAGCTTGGCGGCTAGCGGGGGGGCCGTAGATACGCAGTATTTT. This gives the protein CASSLAASGGAVDTQYF. V and J are TRBV5-1 and TRBJ2-3, with 12 bases lining up with TRBD2. Trimming at V came to 0 bases and at J to 5 bases, leaving 7 bases not matched to a gene. Germline V lookup: CDR1 SGHRS, CDR2 YFSETQ. CDR3 length equals 17 residues.

The table lists this clone with many counts. V gene TRBV6-6 combines with J gene TRBJ1-2, with D maybe TRBD1 (6 bases). V gave up 2 bases and J gave up 5 bases, with 12 bases separating them. Per the germline V gene, CDR1 is MNHNY and CDR2 is SVGAGI (reference sequence). There are 14 residues in the CDR3. The CDR3 sequence: CASSYPTGIYGYTF. CDR3 DNA sequence: TGTGCCAGCAGTTACCCCACAGGGATTTATGGCTACACCTTC.

This chain connects TRBV18 to TRBJ1-1; D may be TRBD1 (5 bases). This CDR3 has 13 amino acids. Germline assignment: CDR1 KGHSH and CDR2 LQKENI. The V end lost 4 bases, the J end lost 1 base, and 7 bases lay between the germline ends. Here the CDR3 DNA reads TGTGCCAGCTCACAGACAGAGAACACTGAAGCTTTCTTT. Translation: CASSQTENTEAFF.

In its sample, this clone was seen once. The V gene is TRBV29-1, the J gene TRBJ2-2; 8 bases are a match to TRBD1. The length of the CDR3 is 13 residues. Germline CDR1 reads SQVTM; CDR2 reads ANQGSEA. Germline trimming cut 7 bases from V and 5 bases from J; bases unmatched to any gene: 6. This CDR3 is CSADRGGTGELFF. CDR3 in DNA: TGCAGCGCAGACAGGGGAGGAACCGGGGAGCTGTTTTTT.

This chain connects TRBV3-1 (or the pseudogene TRBV3-2) to TRBJ1-1; the D gene is possibly TRBD1 (5 bases). From germline, CDR1 is LGHDT and CDR2 YNNKEL (reference sequence). There are 13 residues in the CDR3. V gave up 0 bases and J gave up 11 bases, with 13 bases separating them. CDR3 bases: TGTGCCAGCAGCCAAGATTGGGAGGGGACGGCTTTCTTT. Encoded protein: CASSQDWEGTAFF.

The chain carries TRBV12-3 or TRBV12-4 and TRBJ1-3; the D is unclear. CDR3 length: 13 residues. V lost 2 bases and J 8 bases, leaving 10 bases between the germline ends. The CDR3 coding sequence is TGTGCCAGCAGTTTACAGGCGTCAGACACCATATATTTT. The encoded protein is CASSLQASDTIYF.

V and J are TRBV6-5 and TRBJ1-2, with TRBD1 matching 7 bases. In germline, CDR1 is MNHEY, CDR2 SVGAGI. V trimming: 10 bases; J trimming: 4 bases; junction bases outside the gene matches: 6. The CDR3 has 12 amino acids. This CDR3 is CATPDRAYGYTF. The CDR3 nucleotides read TGTGCCACCCCCGACAGGGCCTATGGCTACACCTTC.

A few counts support this clone. This sequence joins TRBV5-6 and TRBJ2-7; 8 bases map to TRBD1. This CDR3 region has 16 residues. V was pared by 4 bases and J by 2 bases, with 11 bases of the junction left unmatched. Germline CDR1 reads SGHDT; CDR2 reads YYEEEE. The CDR3 loop is CASSHDRGRIPYEQYF. DNA of the CDR3: TGTGCCAGCAGCCACGACAGGGGACGGATCCCCTACGAGCAGTACTTC. The full variable domain, completed using reference TRBV5-6 and TRBJ2-7, is DAGVTQSPTHLIKTRGQQVTLRCSPKSGHDTVSWYQQALGQGPQFIFQYYEEEERQRGNFPDRFSGHQFPNYSSELNVNALLLGDSALYLCASSHDRGRIPYEQYFGPGTRLTVT.

This clone was seen only once. This rearrangement joins TRBV5-1 to TRBJ2-7; 7 bases match TRBD1. CDR1 and CDR2 (germline): SGHRS, YFSETQ. This CDR3 spans 14 amino acids. The junction had 4 bases not matched to a gene; V was cut back by 3 bases and J by 1 base. The CDR3 DNA sequence: TGCGCCAGCAGCTCCTTACAGGGGTCCTACGAGCAGTACTTC. The encoded protein is CASSSLQGSYEQYF. Together with reference TRBV5-1 and TRBJ2-7, the CDR3 gives the full variable domain: KAGVTQTPRYLIKTRGQQVTLSCSPISGHRSVSWYQQTPGQGLQFLFEYFSETQRNKGNFPGRFSGRQFSNSRSEMNVSTLELGDSALYLCASSSLQGSYEQYFGPGTRLTVT.

V gene TRBV13 combines with J gene TRBJ1-2; 7 nucleotides match TRBD1. Germline lookup yields CDR1 PRHDT and CDR2 FYEKMQ (reference sequence). Trimming took 2 bases from V and 2 from J; bases not matched to a gene: 2. The CDR3 totals 14 residues. The CDR3 coding sequence is TGTGCCAGCAGCTTAAGGGGGCTGAACTATGGCTACACCTTC. Amino acid sequence: CASSLRGLNYGYTF.

The rearrangement links TRBV7-9 to TRBJ2-7, with TRBD1 identical over 7 bases. Germline V gene sequence: CDR1 SEHNR, CDR2 FQNEAQ (reference sequence). J lost 5 bases, V lost 5 bases, and 9 bases had no gene match. The CDR3 extends over 14 amino acids. The CDR3 reads CASSTRQGGHEQYF. In DNA form, the CDR3 reads TGTGCCAGCAGCACCCGACAGGGCGGTCACGAGCAGTACTTC. The full variable domain, in which reference TRBV7-9 and TRBJ2-7 provide the parts outside the CDR3, is DTGVSQNPRHKITKRGQNVTFRCDPISEHNRLYWYRQTLGQGPEFLTYFQNEAQLEKSRLLSDRFSAERPKGSFSTLEIQRTEQGDSAMYLCASSTRQGGHEQYFGPGTRLTVT.

This chain uses TRBV4-1 with TRBJ1-5; D is ambiguous. The CDR3 extends over 16 amino acids. Germline V gene lookup returns CDR1 MGHRA and CDR2 YSYEKL. Deletions cut 1 base from V and 5 bases from J, with 15 bases between. CDR3 in DNA: TGCGCCAGCAGCCAAGGGTTGGAGGAAAACTATCAGCCCCAGCATTTT. The encoded protein is CASSQGLEENYQPQHF.

This clone was recorded only once. This chain joins TRBV7-9 and TRBJ1-3; 9 bases align to TRBD1. Germline-derived CDR1 and CDR2 are SEHNR and FQNEAQ (reference sequence). The CDR3 runs 16 residues. The V and J ends lost 0 bases and 3 bases, in that order; junction bases with no gene match: 3. CDR3 bases: TGTGCCAGCAGCTTAGCCGAGGACAGGGGTGGAAACACCATATATTTT. Protein: CASSLAEDRGGNTIYF.